One and the same sample provided the 8 T cell receptor beta chains below, sequenced in a study of T cells after yellow fever vaccination. From the 5' RACE reads, TCRdb called clonotypes with MiXCR, one entry per CDR3 protein. The table shows 100,000 to 150,000 distinct CDR3 sequences, with 8.9% occurring only once. The material sequenced was CD8+ T cells sorted from PBMCs, taken on the day of the yellow fever booster vaccination. The origin of the receptors is a man younger than 35 who received the YFV17D yellow fever vaccine.

This clonotype was seen more than once but under ten times. The chain couples TRBV29-1 to TRBJ1-2, with D possibly matching TRBD1 (5 bases). V was clipped by 3 bases and J by 5 bases, with 19 bases between them. This CDR3 region has 15 residues. CDR1 and CDR2 (germline): SQVTM, ANQGSEA. The CDR3 loop reads CSVENNYGRDYGYTF. The CDR3 nucleotides read TGCAGCGTTGAGAATAATTACGGCAGGGATTATGGCTACACCTTC.

V and J are TRBV5-1 and TRBJ1-5, with 9 bases identical to TRBD1. With V trimmed by 7 bases and J by 1 base, 9 bases remained unmatched. The CDR3 spans 16 residues. CDR1 is SGHRS, CDR2 YFSETQ, per germline. CDR3 protein: CASSQIQGASNQPQHF. The CDR3 region has the DNA TGCGCCAGCTCTCAAATACAGGGGGCCAGCAATCAGCCCCAGCATTTT.

Notes on this clonotype: This may be a read error: a much more frequent sequence differs by one nucleotide. This chain joins TRBV4-3 and TRBJ2-2, with D maybe TRBD2 (6 bases). CDR1 is LGHNA and CDR2 is YSLEER in the germline V gene. The ends were cut back, 0 bases at V and 6 bases at J, with 11 bases in the middle. This CDR3 has 15 residues. The CDR3 nucleotides read TGCGCCAGCAGCCAAGATAGTGGGAGGTCCGGGGAGCTGTTTTTT. Its protein is CASSQDSGRSGELFF.

V and J are TRBV7-8 and TRBJ2-6, with 9 bases aligning to TRBD1. This CDR3 region has 19 residues. J was trimmed by 1 base and V by 5 bases; bases with no gene match: 12. Looked up from germline, CDR1 is SGHVS and CDR2 is FQNEAQ. The CDR3 DNA is TGTGCCAGCAGCAGCTCCAGACCGGGACAGGGTTCTGGGGCCAACGTCCTGACTTTC. Protein: CASSSSRPGQGSGANVLTF. Using reference TRBV7-8 and TRBJ2-6 for the parts outside the CDR3, the full variable domain is GAGVSQSPRYKVAKRGQDVALRCDPISGHVSLFWYQQALGQGPEFLTYFQNEAQLDKSGLPSDRFFAERPEGSVSTLKIQRTQQEDSAVYLCASSSSRPGQGSGANVLTFGAGSRLTVL.

This clonotype was counted between two and nine times. V and J are TRBV29-1 and TRBJ2-2; weak D call: TRBD1 (5 bases). The CDR3 is 13 residues long. Germline V gene data show CDR1 as SQVTM and CDR2 as ANQGSEA. The ends were cut back, 4 bases at V and 5 bases at J, with 11 bases in the middle. Here the CDR3 reads CSVVSGYTGELFF. The CDR3 nucleotides are TGCAGCGTTGTCTCAGGGTATACCGGGGAGCTGTTTTTT.

The CDR3 region has the DNA TGCAGTGCTAGAGATCGGATCACGCTGAATTCACCCCTCCACTTT. Residues: CSARDRITLNSPLHF. V is TRBV20-1 and J is TRBJ1-6, with D uncertain. This CDR3 contains 15 residues. Per germline, CDR1 DFQATT and CDR2 SNEGSKA (reference sequence). V lost 0 bases to trimming and J lost 7 bases, with 13 bases between them.

This clonotype was found a few times. The CDR3 protein is CASTAGGKKSWNEQFF. CDR3 DNA: TGTGCCAGCACCGCCGGGGGCAAGAAATCGTGGAATGAGCAGTTCTTC. The chain is built from TRBV3-1 and TRBJ2-1; D might be TRBD1 or TRBD2, each matching 6 bases. The CDR3 spans 16 residues. The V gene's germline CDR1 is LGHDT and CDR2 YNNKEL (reference sequence). Trimming took off 7 bases at V and 7 bases at J, with 23 bases between the two ends.

The chain uses TRBV12-3 or TRBV12-4 and TRBJ1-6, with 7 bases that match TRBD1. V gave up 6 bases and J gave up 7 bases; unmatched junction bases: 6. CDR3 length equals 14 residues. The CDR3 spells CASRPGQINSPLHF. CDR3 nucleotides: TGTGCCAGCAGGCCGGGACAGATAAATTCACCCCTCCACTTT.